The rows below give T cell receptor beta chains drawn from one sample of a study of T cell responses to AZD1222 COVID-19 vaccine. The repertoire was sequenced with immunoSEQ multiplex PCR; TCRdb's copy has only in-frame clones and lacks some. Altogether approximately 130,000 clones are present, roughly 87% being singletons, with the ten largest covering under 6%. Source: peripheral blood, taken 28 days after the second AZD1222 dose. All receptors come from an adult who received the AZD1222 COVID-19 vaccine. Both conserved end residues are part of each CDR3.

v_gene | CDR3aa
TRBV7-7 | CASRRTGRAGELFF
TRBV5-5 | CASSSHLGSGDPGELFF
TRBV4-1 | CASSQDTSGTDTQYF
TRBV5-1 | CASSWTGLANINNEQFF
TRBV2 | CASRGTGAYEQYF
TRBV6-5 | CASSYAGGTGGNTIYF
TRBV18 | CASSPLQTEVYEQYF
TRBV11-2 | CASSVTGRPYEQYF
TRBV5-8 | CASSLGRAAGYQETQYF
TRBV5-1 | CASSLFWNGELFF
TRBV28 | CASSLGRGDEQYF
TRBV6-5 | CASSQRLAGSYEQYF
TRBV11-3 | CASSLVLGPYLSTDTQYF
TRBV12-3/TRBV12-4 | CASGLQGNEKLFF
TRBV10-3 | CAISVMGGENGSPLHF
TRBV28 | CASSFHMDNQPQHF
TRBV2 | CASSEARQTGELFF
TRBV30 | CAWSSLKEKLFF
TRBV5-1 | CASSFNSDSEAFF
TRBV6-5 | CATFLGTYNEQFF
TRBV5-4 | CASSPRGVSNEQFF
TRBV20-1 | CSASLQGNYGYTF
TRBV18 | CASSATGYEQFF
TRBV12-3/TRBV12-4 | CASSLQENTEAFF
TRBV9 | CASSTGGTLSTDTQYF
TRBV19 | CASSSSGAGNTIYF
TRBV10-2 | CASGSFRQTNTGELFF
TRBV24-1 | CATSDSGRITNYGYTF
TRBV3-1/TRBV3-2 | CASSPGHSNSPLHF
TRBV6-2/TRBV6-3 | CASSYAIPSGSLNEQFF
TRBV7-9 | CASSMSLGYTF
TRBV2 | CASSAAPGGSYEQYF
TRBV7-8 | CASSLSAGQGPYNEQFF
TRBV19 | CASITDRGNTEAFF
TRBV2 | CASSADRSSNQPQHF
TRBV19 | CASSRAGQNTGELFF
TRBV25-1 | CASSKTRLGTEAFF
TRBV5-6 | CASSWSNEQFF
TRBV5-1 | CASSLTGRNEKLFF
TRBV6-5 | CASSSETANTEAFF
TRBV12-3/TRBV12-4 | CASSSRELYGYTF
TRBV2 | CASMVQGFADTQYF
TRBV3-1/TRBV3-2 | CASSQGRDQPQHF
TRBV15 | CATSRDSYGYTF
TRBV9 | CASSVGSNSGNTIYF
TRBV18 | CASSPLAGTNNEQFF
TRBV5-1 | CASSTQAGVGSYEQYF
TRBV29-1 | CSGGTDGYEQYF
TRBV7-6 | CASSRSGGASYNEQFF
TRBV4-2 | CASSLLQGSSYEQYF
TRBV3-1/TRBV3-2 | CASSPGQRRTGELFF
TRBV9 | CASSVVQGAGGELFF
TRBV19 | CASSQSWGQSPGANVLTF